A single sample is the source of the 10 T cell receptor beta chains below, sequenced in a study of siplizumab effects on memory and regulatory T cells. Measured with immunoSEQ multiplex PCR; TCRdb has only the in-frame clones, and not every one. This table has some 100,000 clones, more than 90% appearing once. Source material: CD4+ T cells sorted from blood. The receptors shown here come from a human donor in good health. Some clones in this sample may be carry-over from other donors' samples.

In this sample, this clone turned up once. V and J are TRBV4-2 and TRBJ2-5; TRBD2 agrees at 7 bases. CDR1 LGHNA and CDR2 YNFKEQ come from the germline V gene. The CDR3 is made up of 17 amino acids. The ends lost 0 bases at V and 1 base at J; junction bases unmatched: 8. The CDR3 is CASSQEPRKRGQETQYF. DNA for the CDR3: TGTGCCAGCAGCCAAGAACCTCGGAAGCGGGGCCAAGAGACCCAGTACTTC.

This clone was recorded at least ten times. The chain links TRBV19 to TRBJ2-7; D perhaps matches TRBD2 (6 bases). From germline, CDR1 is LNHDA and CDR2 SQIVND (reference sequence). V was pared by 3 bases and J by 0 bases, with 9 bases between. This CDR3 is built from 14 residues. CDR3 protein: CASSMLGSSYEQYF. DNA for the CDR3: TGTGCCAGTAGTATGCTCGGGAGCTCCTACGAGCAGTACTTC.

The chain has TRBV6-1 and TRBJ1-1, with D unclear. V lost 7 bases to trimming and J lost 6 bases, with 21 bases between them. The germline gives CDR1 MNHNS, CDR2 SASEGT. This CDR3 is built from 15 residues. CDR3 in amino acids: CASKNLREVGPEAFF. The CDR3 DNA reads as TGTGCCAGCAAAAACCTAAGGGAGGTAGGACCTGAAGCTTTCTTT.

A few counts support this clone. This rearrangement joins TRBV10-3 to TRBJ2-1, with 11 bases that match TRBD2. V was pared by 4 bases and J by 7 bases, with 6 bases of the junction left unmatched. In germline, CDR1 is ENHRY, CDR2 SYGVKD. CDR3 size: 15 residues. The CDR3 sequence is CAISGRIAGGNEQFF. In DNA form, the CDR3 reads TGTGCCATCAGTGGTAGGATAGCGGGAGGGAATGAGCAGTTCTTC.

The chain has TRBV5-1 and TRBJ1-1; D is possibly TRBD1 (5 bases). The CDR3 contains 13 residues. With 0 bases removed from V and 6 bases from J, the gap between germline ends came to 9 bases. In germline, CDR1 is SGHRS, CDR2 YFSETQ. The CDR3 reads CASSLARGSEAFF. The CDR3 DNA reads TGCGCCAGCAGCTTGGCTAGGGGTTCTGAAGCTTTCTTT.

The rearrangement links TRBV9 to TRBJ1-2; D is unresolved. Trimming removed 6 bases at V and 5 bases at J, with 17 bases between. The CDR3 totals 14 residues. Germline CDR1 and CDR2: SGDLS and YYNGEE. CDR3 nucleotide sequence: TGTGCCAGCACCCGCTCGGGTCTTCCGTATGGCTACACCTTC. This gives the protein CASTRSGLPYGYTF.

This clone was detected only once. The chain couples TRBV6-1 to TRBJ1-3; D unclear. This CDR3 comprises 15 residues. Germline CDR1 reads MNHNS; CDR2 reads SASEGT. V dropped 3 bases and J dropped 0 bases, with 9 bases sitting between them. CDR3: CASSEIPDSGNTIYF. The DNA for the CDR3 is TGTGCCAGCAGTGAGATTCCGGACTCTGGAAACACCATATATTTT.

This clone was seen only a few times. The CDR3 here is CASRGAYQETQYF. CDR3 nucleotides: TGTGCCAGTAGGGGGGCTTACCAAGAGACCCAGTACTTC. The rearrangement links TRBV19 to TRBJ2-5; the D gene is possibly TRBD1 (6 bases). The V end lost 6 bases, the J end lost 0 bases, and 8 bases lay between the germline ends. Germline values: CDR1 LNHDA, CDR2 SQIVND (reference sequence). The CDR3 is 13 residues long. Together with reference TRBV19 and TRBJ2-5, the CDR3 gives the full variable domain: DGGITQSPKYLFRKEGQNVTLSCEQNLNHDAMYWYRQDPGQGLRLIYYSQIVNDFQKGDIAEGYSVSREKKESFPLTVTSAQKNPTAFYLCASRGAYQETQYFGPGTRLLVL.

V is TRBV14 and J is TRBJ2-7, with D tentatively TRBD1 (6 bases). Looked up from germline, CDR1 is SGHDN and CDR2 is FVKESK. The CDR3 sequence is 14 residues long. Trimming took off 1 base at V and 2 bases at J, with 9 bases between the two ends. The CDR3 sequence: CASSQARGPYEQYF. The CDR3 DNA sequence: TGTGCCAGCAGCCAAGCCAGGGGCCCCTACGAGCAGTACTTC.

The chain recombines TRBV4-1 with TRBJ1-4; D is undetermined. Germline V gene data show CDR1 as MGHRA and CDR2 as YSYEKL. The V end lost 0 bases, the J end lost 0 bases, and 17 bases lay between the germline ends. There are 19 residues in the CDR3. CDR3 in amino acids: CASSQDQYRFRSTNEKLFF. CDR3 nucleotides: TGCGCCAGCAGCCAAGATCAGTACAGATTTCGATCAACTAATGAAAAACTGTTTTTT.